The 3 T cell receptor beta chains reported below all come from one sample, sequenced in a study of T-cell memory formation after mild COVID-19. One entry per CDR3 protein, called by TCRdb with MiXCR from the 5' RACE reads. Of approximately 300,000 distinct CDR3 sequences in the sample, 15% to 20% are singletons; the top ten hold about a fifth. Sequences were obtained from PBMCs or a T cell subset sorted from them (not recorded which). The receptors were gathered from a man aged 18 to 30 who had mild COVID-19 (a few samples of this study predate the infection). Cell type and time point are not known.

This clonotype was counted at least ten times. The chain combines TRBV7-2 with TRBJ2-5; no definite D call. Germline loops: CDR1 SGHTA, CDR2 FQGNSA. The CDR3 totals 15 residues. V lost 5 bases and J 6 bases, leaving 19 bases between the germline ends. CDR3 residues: CASSPTGAPMKTQYF. The CDR3 coding sequence is TGTGCCAGCAGCCCTACTGGCGCACCCATGAAGACCCAGTACTTC.

This clonotype showed up just a few times. The chain carries TRBV3-1 and TRBJ1-5; weak D call: TRBD1 (6 bases). Germline V gene lookup returns CDR1 LGHDT and CDR2 YNNKEL (reference sequence). The CDR3 consists of 16 residues. V shed 4 bases and J shed 1 base, with 14 bases lying between them. DNA of the CDR3: TGTGCCAGCAGCCTCGGACAGAGCACCAGCAATCAGCCCCAGCATTTT. Its translation is CASSLGQSTSNQPQHF.

The chain is built from TRBV6-1 and TRBJ1-6; TRBD1 matches at 9 bases. J gave up 10 bases and V 1 base, and 8 bases lay outside the gene matches. The CDR3 is made up of 16 amino acids. The germline V gene has CDR1 MNHNS and CDR2 SASEGT. The CDR3 region has the DNA TGTGCCAGCAGTGAAGACTTTAAGGACAGGGGATCACCCCTCCACTTT. It codes for CASSEDFKDRGSPLHF.